Described below is a single T cell receptor beta chain sequence and its context. Its antigen is not identified. The sample comes from a study of identical twins. Whole-study findings and limits: Possibly, invariant MAIT and iNKT cells partly confounded zero-insertion analyses.

TCRdb analysed the 5' RACE reads with MiXCR anew, one entry per CDR3 protein. The sample shows fewer than 900,000 distinct CDR3 sequences, approximately 21% of them seen only once. The CDR3 extends over 15 amino acids. These data also featured in a second study, about T cells expressing NK-cell markers. That report notes: It was sorted CD3+CD56+NKG2C+, CD3+CD56+NKG2C- and CD3+CD56-NKG2C+ T cells that supplied the TCR beta repertoires. Several experiments confined sorting to alpha-beta TCR T cells with an anti-gamma-delta TCR antibody. The same clonotypes also predominated in the CD3+CD56-NKG2C+ fraction of several donors.

The material sequenced was PBMCs. V gene TRBV12-2 combines with J gene TRBJ2-7; no DNA check was done on the table's D call, TRBD1. TRBV12-2 is annotated as a pseudogene. The TCR was taken from a woman aged 18-35 years in good health. The CDR3 protein is CASRLRTARSYEQYF. The CDR3, as DNA: TGTGCAAGTCGCTTAAGGACAGCTCGGTCCTACGAGCAGTACTTC.